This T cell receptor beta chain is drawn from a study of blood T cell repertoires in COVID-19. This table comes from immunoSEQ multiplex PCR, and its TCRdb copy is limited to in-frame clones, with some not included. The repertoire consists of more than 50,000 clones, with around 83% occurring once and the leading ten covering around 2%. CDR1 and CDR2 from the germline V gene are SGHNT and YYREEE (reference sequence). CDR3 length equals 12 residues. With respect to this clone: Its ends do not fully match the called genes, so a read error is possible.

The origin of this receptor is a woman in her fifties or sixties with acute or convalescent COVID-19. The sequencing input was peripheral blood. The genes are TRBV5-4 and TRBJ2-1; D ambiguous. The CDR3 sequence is CASSLENNEQFF. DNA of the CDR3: TGTGCCAGCAGCTTGGAAAACAACGAGCAGTTCTTC.